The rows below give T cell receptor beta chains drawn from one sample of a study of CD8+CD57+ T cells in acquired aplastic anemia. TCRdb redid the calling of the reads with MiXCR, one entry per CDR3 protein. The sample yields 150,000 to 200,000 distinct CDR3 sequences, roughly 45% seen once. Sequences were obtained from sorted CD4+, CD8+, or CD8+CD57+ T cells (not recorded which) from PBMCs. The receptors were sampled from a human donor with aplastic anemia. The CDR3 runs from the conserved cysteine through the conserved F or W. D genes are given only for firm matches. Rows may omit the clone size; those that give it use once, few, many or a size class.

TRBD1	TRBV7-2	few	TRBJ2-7	CASSPGQGGEQYF	TGTGCCAGCAGCCCGGGACAGGGAGGCGAGCAGTACTTC
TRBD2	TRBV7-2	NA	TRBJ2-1	CASSLDGLVRLAGGTEQFF	TGTGCCAGCAGCTTAGATGGACTAGTGCGTCTAGCGGGGGGGACTGAGCAGTTCTTC
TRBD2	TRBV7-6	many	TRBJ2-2	CASSLAAGANTGELFF	TGTGCCAGCAGCTTAGCGGCGGGAGCGAACACCGGGGAGCTGTTTTTT
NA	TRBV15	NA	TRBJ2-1	CATSIQGGSYNEQFF	TGTGCCACCAGCATACAGGGAGGCTCCTACAATGAGCAGTTCTTC
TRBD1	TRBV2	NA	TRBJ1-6	CASRVDRVGNSPLHF	TGTGCCAGCAGAGTCGACAGGGTGGGGAATTCACCCCTCCACTTT
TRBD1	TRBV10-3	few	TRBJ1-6	CAISLDRDNSPLHF	TGTGCCATCAGTTTGGACAGGGATAATTCACCCCTCCACTTT
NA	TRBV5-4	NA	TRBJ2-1	CASSLPGGAPNEQFF	TGTGCCAGCAGCTTGCCCGGGGGCGCACCCAATGAGCAGTTCTTC
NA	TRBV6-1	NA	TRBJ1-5	CASNLLLAGGADQPQHF	TGTGCCAGCAACTTATTATTAGCCGGGGGCGCGGATCAGCCCCAGCATTTT
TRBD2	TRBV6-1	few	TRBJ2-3	CASSPMGSGGAADTQYF	TGTGCCAGCAGCCCCATGGGTAGCGGGGGGGCCGCAGATACGCAGTATTTT
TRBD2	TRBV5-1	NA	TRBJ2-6	CASSWTSANVLTF	TGCGCCAGCAGCTGGACTAGCGCGAACGTCCTGACTTTC
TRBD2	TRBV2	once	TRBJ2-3	CASSLAGVVQYF	TGTGCCAGCAGTTTAGCGGGAGTAGTGCAGTATTTT
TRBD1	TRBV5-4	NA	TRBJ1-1	CASRAYGTVPNTEASF	TGTGCCAGCCGCGCCTACGGGACAGTCCCGAACACTGAAGCTTCCTTT
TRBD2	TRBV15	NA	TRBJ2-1	CATSSISGGSYNEQFF	TGTGCCACCAGCAGTATTAGCGGGGGCTCCTACAATGAGCAGTTCTTC
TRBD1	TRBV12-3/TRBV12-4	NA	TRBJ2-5	CASSFTGAGETQYF	TGTGCCAGCAGTTTTACAGGGGCTGGGGAGACCCAGTACTTC
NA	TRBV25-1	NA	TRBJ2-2	CASEVTDTGELFF	TGTGCCAGCGAAGTCACTGACACCGGGGAGCTGTTTTTT
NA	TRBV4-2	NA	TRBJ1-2	CASSQVYRDEDGYTF	TGTGCCAGCAGCCAAGTTTACAGGGATGAGGATGGCTACACCTTC
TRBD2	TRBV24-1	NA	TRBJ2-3	CATMGGGTDTQYF	TGTGCCACCATGGGCGGGGGAACAGATACGCAGTATTTT
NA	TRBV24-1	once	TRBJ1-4	CATTPGLREKLFF	TGTGCCACCACGCCGGGTCTTCGTGAAAAACTGTTTTTT
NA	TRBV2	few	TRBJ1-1	CASSEGQRNTLF	TGTGCCAGCAGTGAAGGGCAGAGGAACACTCTCTTT
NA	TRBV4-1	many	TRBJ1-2	CASNQGGRGYGYTF	TGCGCCAGCAACCAAGGGGGGCGCGGCTATGGCTACACCTTC
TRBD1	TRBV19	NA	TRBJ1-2	CASSLSGGVYTF	TGTGCCAGTAGTTTATCAGGGGGTGTCTACACCTTC
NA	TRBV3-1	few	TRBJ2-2	CASSQDGGWGGELFF	TGTGCCAGCAGCCAAGATGGGGGATGGGGCGGGGAGCTGTTTTTT
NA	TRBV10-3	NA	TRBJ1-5	CAIGGDSSNQPQHF	TGTGCCATCGGGGGGGATTCTAGCAATCAGCCCCAGCATTTT
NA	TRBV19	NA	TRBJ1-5	CASSTSGSNQPQHF	TGTGCCAGTAGTACCTCCGGCTCCAATCAGCCCCAGCATTTT
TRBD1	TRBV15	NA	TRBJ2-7	CATSPDRDGYEQYF	TGTGCCACCAGCCCTGACAGGGACGGATACGAGCAGTACTTC
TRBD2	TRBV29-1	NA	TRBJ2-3	CSSGRAVSTDTQYF	TGCAGCTCGGGGAGGGCGGTGAGCACAGATACGCAGTATTTT
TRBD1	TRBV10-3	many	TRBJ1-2	CAIQGVSPGGNNYGYTF	TGTGCCATCCAGGGTGTCTCTCCAGGGGGAAATAACTATGGCTACACCTTC
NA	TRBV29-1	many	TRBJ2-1	CSVEGKLTLYNEQFF	TGCAGCGTTGAAGGGAAGCTGACCCTCTACAATGAGCAGTTCTTC
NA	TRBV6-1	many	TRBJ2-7	CASSLTGQYEQYF	TGTGCCAGCAGCTTGACAGGCCAATACGAGCAGTACTTC
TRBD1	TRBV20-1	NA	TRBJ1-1	CSASGGSEAFF	TGCAGTGCTTCAGGGGGCTCTGAAGCTTTCTTT
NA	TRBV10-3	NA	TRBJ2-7	CAISDSRRGAWWEQYF	TGTGCCATCAGTGACTCCCGGAGAGGGGCATGGTGGGAGCAGTACTTC
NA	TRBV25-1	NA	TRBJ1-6	CASSEYRPRVNSPLHF	TGTGCCAGCAGTGAATATAGGCCCAGGGTTAATTCACCCCTCCACTTT
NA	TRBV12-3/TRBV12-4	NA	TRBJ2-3	CASRAGISTDTQYF	TGTGCCAGCAGGGCGGGGATTAGCACAGATACGCAGTATTTT
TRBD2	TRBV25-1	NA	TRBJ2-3	CASSIAGSDTQYF	TGTGCCAGCAGTATAGCGGGGTCAGATACGCAGTATTTT
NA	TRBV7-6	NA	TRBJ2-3	CASSLVAGARDTQYF	TGTGCCAGCAGCTTAGTAGCAGGGGCACGAGATACGCAGTATTTT
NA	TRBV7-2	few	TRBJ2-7	CASSSTVTYEQYF	TGTGCCAGCAGCTCGACAGTCACCTACGAGCAGTACTTC
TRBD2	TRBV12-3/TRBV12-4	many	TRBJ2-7	CASNRGGFYEQYF	TGTGCCAGCAATCGGGGGGGCTTCTACGAGCAGTACTTC
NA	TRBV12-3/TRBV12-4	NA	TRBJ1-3	CASSFLRQLNTIYF	TGTGCCAGCAGTTTTCTAAGGCAGCTAAACACCATATATTTT
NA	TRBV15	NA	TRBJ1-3	CATGRDLFSGNTIYF	TGTGCCACCGGCAGAGACCTTTTCTCTGGAAACACCATATATTTT
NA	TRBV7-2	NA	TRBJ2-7	CASSLGRTVTYEQYF	TGTGCCAGCAGCTTAGGCCGGACAGTTACCTACGAGCAGTACTTC
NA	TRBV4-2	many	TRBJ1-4	CASSRGKGREKLFF	TGTGCCAGCAGCCGCGGGAAGGGTCGAGAAAAACTGTTTTTT